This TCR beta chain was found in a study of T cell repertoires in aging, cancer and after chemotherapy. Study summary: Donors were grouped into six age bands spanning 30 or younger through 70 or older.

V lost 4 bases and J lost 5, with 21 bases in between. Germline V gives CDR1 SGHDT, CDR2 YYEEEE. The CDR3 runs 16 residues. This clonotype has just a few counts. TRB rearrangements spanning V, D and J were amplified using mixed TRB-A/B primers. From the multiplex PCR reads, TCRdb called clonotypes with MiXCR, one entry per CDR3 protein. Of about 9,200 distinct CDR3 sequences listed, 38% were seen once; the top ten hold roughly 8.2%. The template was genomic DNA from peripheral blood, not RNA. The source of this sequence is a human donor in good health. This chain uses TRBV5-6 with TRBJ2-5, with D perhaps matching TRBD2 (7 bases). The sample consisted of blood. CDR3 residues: CASSTSITGRGETQYF. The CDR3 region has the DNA TGTGCCAGCAGCACCTCCATCACGGGGAGGGGGGAGACCCAGTACTTC.